Each of the 25 T cell receptor beta chains below was sequenced from the same sample in a study of blood T cell repertoires in COVID-19 (TCRdb year 2020). Libraries were built with the immunoSEQ multiplex PCR assay. In TCRdb, the immuneACCESS table is reduced to in-frame sequences with V and J assigned. These tables do not hold every clone; where another copy was compared, an unresolved V gene accounts for under half, and the others remain unexplained. A total of 250,000 to 350,000 clones appear in this sample, about 93% of them only once. 6.8% of the sample lies in the top ten. The material sequenced was peripheral blood. Source of these receptors: a woman younger than 45 with COVID-19, enrolled during active disease.

This clone has a single count. The gene calls are TRBV2 and TRBJ2-5; D is possibly TRBD2 (7 bases). The germline CDR1 and CDR2 sequences are SNHLY and FYNNEI. With 7 bases removed from V and 1 base from J, the gap between germline ends came to 16 bases. The CDR3 has 15 amino acids. For the CDR3, the DNA is TGTGCCAGCACAGGGGACGCGGGGGTCCAAGAGACCCAGTACTTC. Amino acids: CASTGDAGVQETQYF.

CDR3 coding DNA: TGTGCCAGCAGTGAGACGATGGGAGTACCCTACAATGAGCAGTTCTTC. Translating it yields CASSETMGVPYNEQFF. This chain uses TRBV6-1 with TRBJ2-1; tentative D call: TRBD2 (5 bases). This CDR3 comprises 16 residues. V lost 3 bases and J lost 2, with 14 bases in between. Germline loops: CDR1 MNHNS, CDR2 SASEGT.

V and J are TRBV19 and TRBJ1-1; 7 bases are shared with TRBD1. V was clipped by 10 bases and J by 0 bases; unmatched bases: 2. The CDR3 totals 12 residues. The germline V gene encodes CDR1 LNHDA and CDR2 SQIVND (reference sequence). CDR3 amino acids: CATTGLNTEAFF. The DNA of the CDR3 is TGTGCCACGACAGGGTTGAACACTGAAGCTTTCTTT.

The chain uses TRBV28 and TRBJ1-1; a possible D gene is TRBD1 (5 bases). Trimming shortened V by 2 bases and J by 7 bases, and 11 bases separated the two germline ends. This CDR3 spans 13 amino acids. Germline V gives CDR1 MDHEN, CDR2 SYDVKM. The chain's CDR3 is CASSLVGGIEAFF. DNA of the CDR3: TGTGCCAGCAGTTTAGTCGGGGGAATTGAAGCTTTCTTT.

V is TRBV2 and J is TRBJ2-1; 8 positions agree with TRBD2. J lost 8 bases, V lost 4 bases, and 7 bases had no gene match. The germline V gene encodes CDR1 SNHLY and CDR2 FYNNEI. This CDR3 region has 14 residues. The CDR3, as DNA: TGTGCCAGCAGTGGCCAGGGACTAGGCCATGAGCAGTTCTTC. Translation gives CASSGQGLGHEQFF.

CDR3 nucleotides: TGTGCCACCACGAGAGTCGACACCGGGGAGCTGTTTTTT. Its translation is CATTRVDTGELFF. The rearrangement joins TRBV19 to TRBJ2-2; D not resolved. Germline V gene lookup returns CDR1 LNHDA and CDR2 SQIVND (reference sequence). With 10 bases removed from V and 3 bases from J, the gap between germline ends came to 12 bases. The CDR3 length is 13 residues.

This sequence joins TRBV2 and TRBJ2-5, with a tentative D call TRBD2 (6 bases). Trimming took 4 bases from V and 4 from J, leaving 10 bases between them. The CDR3 is 13 amino acids. Germline CDR1 SNHLY, CDR2 FYNNEI. CDR3 nucleotides: TGTGCCAGCAGTGTGGAGGGGAGAGAGACCCAGTACTTC. Translated, it gives CASSVEGRETQYF.

The CDR3 sequence: CASSLRGTYLHEQYF. The DNA for the CDR3 is TGTGCCAGCAGTTTACGGGGAACCTATCTCCACGAGCAGTACTTC. The chain links TRBV28 to TRBJ2-7, with D possibly matching TRBD2 (5 bases). This CDR3 spans 15 amino acids. V gave up 2 bases and J gave up 5 bases, with 16 bases separating them. Germline lookup yields CDR1 MDHEN and CDR2 SYDVKM.

The chain combines TRBV11-3 with TRBJ2-1; 9 nucleotides line up with TRBD2. The CDR3 is made up of 16 amino acids. CDR1 and CDR2 from the germline V gene are SGHNT and YENEEA. The junction had 11 bases not matched to a gene; V was cut back by 3 bases and J by 8 bases. CDR3: CASSFGSGSLTDEQFF. In DNA form, the CDR3 reads TGTGCCAGCAGCTTTGGTAGCGGGAGCCTGACGGATGAGCAGTTCTTC.

J is TRBJ2-7 and V is TRBV4-1; 10 bases align to TRBD1. The CDR3 spans 17 residues. CDR1 MGHRA and CDR2 YSYEKL come from the germline V gene. With V trimmed by 2 bases and J by 2 bases, 9 bases remained unmatched. In DNA, the CDR3 is TGCGCCAGCAGCCAAAGCGCCACCGGGACAGGGGCCTACGAGCAGTACTTC. Amino acids: CASSQSATGTGAYEQYF.

The chain couples TRBV7-2 to TRBJ1-1; TRBD1 might be the D (6 bases). Germline values: CDR1 SGHTA, CDR2 FQGNSA. The CDR3 is 16 residues long. Trimming took off 5 bases at V and 3 bases at J, with 19 bases between the two ends. CDR3 sequence: CASSPQPTGWDTEAFF. CDR3 nucleotide sequence: TGTGCCAGCAGCCCCCAACCGACAGGTTGGGACACTGAAGCTTTCTTT.

The chain links TRBV6-5 to TRBJ2-1; a weak D match, TRBD2 (6 bases). Germline CDR1 MNHEY, CDR2 SVGAGI. The germline V and J ends were trimmed by 4 bases and 0 bases, with 13 bases remaining between them. CDR3 length: 16 residues. The DNA of the CDR3 is TGTGCCAGCAGTTTGGCAGACGGGAGCTCCTACAATGAGCAGTTCTTC. Residues: CASSLADGSSYNEQFF.

The chain links TRBV6-5 to TRBJ2-3; 13 bases match TRBD2. The CDR3 has 16 amino acids. CDR1 is MNHEY, CDR2 SVGAGI, per germline. J lost 2 bases, V lost 4 bases, and 3 bases had no gene match. CDR3 nucleotide sequence: TGTGCCAGCAGTTCGGGACTAGCGGGGCACACAGATACGCAGTATTTT. Protein product: CASSSGLAGHTDTQYF.

The J gene is TRBJ2-7, the V gene TRBV28; D is unclear. Germline loops: CDR1 MDHEN, CDR2 SYDVKM. The CDR3 contains 15 residues. Trimming removed 6 bases from V and 0 bases from J, with 15 bases in between. CDR3 DNA: TGTGCCAGCAGCCCTCGTGGAGAGAGCTCCTACGAGCAGTACTTC. It translates to CASSPRGESSYEQYF.

The V and J genes are TRBV28 and TRBJ2-1, with 13 bases identical to TRBD2. This CDR3 has 17 amino acids. Germline loops: CDR1 MDHEN, CDR2 SYDVKM. V lost 2 bases, J lost 6 bases, and 7 bases stayed unmatched. CDR3 region: CASSLIGTSGARNEQFF. Written as DNA, the CDR3 is TGTGCCAGCAGTTTAATTGGGACTAGCGGGGCCCGCAATGAGCAGTTCTTC.

The chain combines TRBV2 with TRBJ2-1; 13 bases agree with TRBD2. J was trimmed by 8 bases and V by 5 bases; bases with no gene match: 3. CDR1 is SNHLY, CDR2 FYNNEI, per germline. The CDR3 has 14 residues. As DNA, the CDR3 is TGTGCCAGCAGTCGGACTAGCGGGAGCGATGAGCAGTTCTTC. It specifies CASSRTSGSDEQFF.

V usage is TRBV2 and J usage is TRBJ2-2; D may be TRBD2 (5 bases). This CDR3 spans 14 amino acids. Germline-derived CDR1 and CDR2 are SNHLY and FYNNEI. Trimming took off 3 bases at V and 7 bases at J, with 12 bases between the two ends. As DNA, the CDR3 is TGTGCCAGCAGTGAGAATGAGGCGGGCGGGGAGCTGTTTTTT. This gives the protein CASSENEAGGELFF.

V gene TRBV28 combines with J gene TRBJ2-5, with 13 bases lining up with TRBD2. CDR1 and CDR2 from the germline V gene are MDHEN and SYDVKM. J was trimmed by 1 base and V by 8 bases; bases with no gene match: 7. The CDR3 runs to 16 residues. DNA of the CDR3: TGTGCCAGCCGACTAGCGGGAGGAGGGACCCAAGAGACCCAGTACTTC. Amino acid sequence: CASRLAGGGTQETQYF. Together with reference TRBV28 and TRBJ2-5, the CDR3 gives the full variable domain: DVKVTQSSRYLVKRTGEKVFLECVQDMDHENMFWYRQDPGLGLRLIYFSYDVKMKEKGDIPEGYSVSREKKERFSLILESASTNQTSMYLCASRLAGGGTQETQYFGPGTRLLVL.

This clone was observed once. This chain connects TRBV5-1 to TRBJ1-5, with D maybe TRBD1 (5 bases). Germline-derived CDR1 and CDR2 are SGHRS and YFSETQ. Trimming removed 0 bases from V and 5 bases from J, with 12 bases in between. This CDR3 is built from 15 residues. The CDR3 sequence: CASSLVAGPDQPQHF. DNA of the CDR3: TGCGCCAGCAGCTTGGTGGCAGGGCCAGATCAGCCCCAGCATTTT.

This chain connects TRBV19 to TRBJ1-1; D is unresolved. CDR3 length: 12 amino acids. Trimming pared 5 bases from V and 1 base from J, leaving 5 bases between. Germline V CDR1 and CDR2: LNHDA, SQIVND (reference sequence). CDR3 sequence: CASSPRNTEAFF. The CDR3 bases are TGTGCCAGTAGTCCTAGGAACACTGAAGCTTTCTTT.

The chain carries TRBV4-1 and TRBJ1-5, with TRBD1 matching 7 bases. The CDR3 runs to 13 residues. Germline V CDR1 and CDR2: MGHRA, YSYEKL. With V trimmed by 5 bases and J by 5 bases, 3 bases remained unmatched. The CDR3 sequence is CASSDGTDQPQHF. The CDR3 nucleotides are TGCGCCAGCAGCGACGGGACAGATCAGCCCCAGCATTTT.

The rearrangement joins TRBV18 to TRBJ2-7, with a tentative D call TRBD1 (5 bases). The CDR3 covers 15 residues. The V gene lost 1 base and the J gene lost 0 bases, with 10 bases spanning the gap. Germline V CDR1 and CDR2: KGHSH, LQKENI. CDR3 in amino acids: CASSPLQGSSYEQYF. Here the CDR3 DNA reads TGTGCCAGCTCACCACTGCAGGGAAGCTCCTACGAGCAGTACTTC.

As for this clone: Other nucleotide sequences in the sample specify the same CDR3. The rearrangement uses TRBV7-3 and TRBJ2-1; 9 bases fit TRBD2. Germline CDR1 SGHTA, CDR2 FQGTGA. The trim removed 6 bases at V and 0 bases at J, leaving 3 bases unmatched. This CDR3 is built from 15 residues. Here the CDR3 reads CASSFSGSSYNEQFF. Here the CDR3 DNA reads TGTGCCAGCAGTTTTAGCGGGAGCTCCTACAATGAGCAGTTCTTC.

The chain is built from TRBV29-1 and TRBJ1-2, with D maybe TRBD1 (6 bases). Germline V lookup: CDR1 SQVTM, CDR2 ANQGSEA. The CDR3 has 13 amino acids. Deletions cut 3 bases from V and 5 bases from J, with 13 bases between. CDR3 loop: CSVEGGLGYGYTF. The CDR3 DNA reads TGCAGCGTTGAGGGGGGGCTGGGATATGGCTACACCTTC. Combining the CDR3 with reference TRBV29-1 and TRBJ1-2 gives the whole variable domain SAVISQKPSRDICQRGTSLTIQCQVDSQVTMMFWYRQQPGQSLTLIATANQGSEATYESGFVIDKFPISRPNLTFSTLTVSNMSPEDSSIYLCSVEGGLGYGYTFGSGTRLTVV.

The chain joins TRBV9 to TRBJ2-7; TRBD2 aligns across 9 bases. CDR3 length: 15 residues. J gave up 5 bases and V 1 base, and 7 bases lay outside the gene matches. Germline loops: CDR1 SGDLS, CDR2 YYNGEE. The CDR3 nucleotides read TGTGCCAGCAGCGTAACGGCGGGAGGGCCAAACGAGCAGTACTTC. Its protein is CASSVTAGGPNEQYF.